This entry features one TCR beta chain sequence. Sample time point: peripheral blood 6 weeks after treatment start. CDR1 is MNHEY and CDR2 is SVGAGI in the germline V gene. Trimming took 4 bases from V and 13 from J, leaving 11 bases between them. The CDR3 has 12 amino acids. This specimen comes from a study of PD-L1 blockade in urothelial cancer. Profiled with immunoSEQ multiplex PCR; TCRdb holds only in-frame clones, not every one. The data contain 100,000 to 150,000 clones, about 82% of them seen just once; the ten biggest clones take up around 2.4%. The source was PBMCs, collected around atezolizumab (anti-PD-L1) treatment. The chain has TRBV6-5 and TRBJ1-6; D gene unclear. The receptor was isolated from a man over 45 with urothelial cancer. The CDR3: CASSSWAGPLHF. The DNA of the CDR3 is TGTGCCAGCAGTTCATGGGCTGGGCCCCTCCACTTT.